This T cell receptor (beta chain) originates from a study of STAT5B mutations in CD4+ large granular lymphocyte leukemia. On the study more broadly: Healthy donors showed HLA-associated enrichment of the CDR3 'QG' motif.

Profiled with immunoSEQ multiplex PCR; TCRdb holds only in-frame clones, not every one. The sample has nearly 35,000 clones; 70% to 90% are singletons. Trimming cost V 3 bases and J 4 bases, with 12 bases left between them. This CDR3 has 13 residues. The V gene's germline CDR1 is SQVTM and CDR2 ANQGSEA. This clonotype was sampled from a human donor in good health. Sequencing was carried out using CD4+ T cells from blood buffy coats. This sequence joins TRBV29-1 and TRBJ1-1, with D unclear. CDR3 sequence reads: CSVDPPLGTEAFF. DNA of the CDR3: TGCAGCGTTGACCCGCCCCTGGGCACTGAAGCTTTCTTT.